This entry lists 30 T cell receptor beta chains sequenced from one sample in a study of cytomegalovirus exposure and HLA in healthy donors. Data came from immunoSEQ multiplex PCR; TCRdb stores just in-frame clones and leaves some out. Of about 67,000 clones in the sample, roughly 94% were seen once. The sequencing input was PBMCs. These receptors came from a woman aged 18-29 years in good health and CMV-seronegative.

The chain uses TRBV6-5 and TRBJ1-2; D not certain. The CDR3 extends over 13 amino acids. The V end was cut by 9 bases, the J end by 5 bases, with 16 bases between. CDR1 and CDR2 (germline): MNHEY, SVGAGI. The CDR3 here is CASTVDGRYGYTF. The CDR3 nucleotides read TGTGCCAGTACAGTCGATGGGAGATATGGCTACACCTTC.

The rearrangement links TRBV7-2 to TRBJ2-7, with D tentatively TRBD1 (5 bases). Germline values: CDR1 SGHTA, CDR2 FQGNSA. Trimming pared 0 bases from V and 5 bases from J, leaving 14 bases between. The CDR3 has 15 residues. The CDR3 sequence is CASSLAGATPNEQYF. CDR3 DNA sequence: TGTGCCAGCAGCTTAGCTGGGGCAACCCCTAACGAGCAGTACTTC. The complete variable domain, with remaining parts taken from reference TRBV7-2 and TRBJ2-7, reads GAGVSQSPSNKVTEKGKDVELRCDPISGHTALYWYRQSLGQGLEFLIYFQGNSAPDKSGLPSDRFSAERTGGSVSTLTIQRTQQEDSAVYLCASSLAGATPNEQYFGPGTRLTVT.

CDR3: CASSDRQGVSEQFF. In nucleotides, the CDR3 is TGTGCCAGCAGTGATAGGCAGGGGGTTTCTGAGCAGTTCTTC. The rearrangement joins TRBV2 to TRBJ2-1; TRBD1 matches at 7 bases. The CDR3 runs 14 residues. The junction had 8 bases not matched to a gene; V was cut back by 3 bases and J by 9 bases. The germline V gene has CDR1 SNHLY and CDR2 FYNNEI.

CDR3: CASSLANDLGTGEKLFF. The DNA of the CDR3 is TGCGCCAGCAGCTTGGCCAACGATCTGGGCACGGGGGAAAAACTGTTTTTT. This chain links TRBV5-1 with TRBJ1-4; D is unresolved. V lost 0 bases and J 8 bases, leaving 20 bases between the germline ends. CDR1 SGHRS and CDR2 YFSETQ come from the germline V gene. The CDR3 has 17 amino acids.

This chain joins TRBV9 and TRBJ2-7, with D maybe TRBD2 (7 bases). Germline lookup yields CDR1 SGDLS and CDR2 YYNGEE. V lost 0 bases and J lost 0, with 10 bases in between. CDR3 length: 15 residues. The CDR3 region has the DNA TGTGCCAGCAGCGTAGACGGGGGGCCCTCCTACGAGCAGTACTTC. Protein product: CASSVDGGPSYEQYF.

V gene TRBV6-5 combines with J gene TRBJ2-7, with 14 bases aligning to TRBD2. After removal of 6 bases from V and 0 bases from J, the junction contained 1 base not matched to a gene. The CDR3 extends over 15 amino acids. CDR1 and CDR2 from the germline V gene are MNHEY and SVGAGI. The CDR3 DNA reads TGTGCCAGCAGAGGGACTAGCGGGGGCTCCTACGAGCAGTACTTC. It specifies CASRGTSGGSYEQYF.

The chain uses TRBV7-6 and TRBJ1-1; D is uncertain. The CDR3 extends over 14 amino acids. V lost 1 base to trimming and J lost 3 bases, with 9 bases between them. CDR1 and CDR2 from the germline V gene are SGHVS and FNYEAQ. The DNA of the CDR3 is TGTGCCAGCAGCTTAGGCGACACCTACACTGAAGCTTTCTTT. Protein sequence: CASSLGDTYTEAFF.

The gene calls are TRBV19 and TRBJ1-5, with 7 bases fitting TRBD1. CDR1 and CDR2 from the germline V gene are LNHDA and SQIVND (reference sequence). J gave up 0 bases and V 3 bases, and 8 bases lay outside the gene matches. The CDR3 runs to 17 residues. CDR3 amino acids: CASSIYEQGYSNQPQHF. The CDR3 region has the DNA TGTGCCAGTAGTATCTACGAACAGGGGTATAGCAATCAGCCCCAGCATTTT.

CDR3 amino acids: CASSQIVAGGSYEQYF. The CDR3 DNA sequence: TGCGCCAGCAGCCAAATTGTAGCGGGGGGCTCCTACGAGCAGTACTTC. This chain joins TRBV4-3 and TRBJ2-7; 10 bases match TRBD2. Germline V gene lookup returns CDR1 LGHNA and CDR2 YSLEER. CDR3 size: 16 residues. V lost 2 bases to trimming and J lost 0 bases; unmatched junction nucleotides: 4.

The rearrangement joins TRBV5-4 to TRBJ1-1; no clear D. CDR3 size: 13 residues. Trimming took 0 bases from V and 4 from J, leaving 7 bases between them. Germline V gene lookup returns CDR1 SGHNT and CDR2 YYREEE (reference sequence). CDR3 amino acids: CASSLAGVTEAFF. In DNA form, the CDR3 reads TGTGCCAGCAGCTTGGCCGGGGTCACTGAAGCTTTCTTT.

The chain carries TRBV7-9 and TRBJ2-7; a weak D match, TRBD1 (6 bases). Germline values: CDR1 SEHNR, CDR2 FQNEAQ (reference sequence). CDR3 length: 12 amino acids. The CDR3 DNA follows: TGTGCAGTGGGCACAGGGCGGTACGAGCAGTACTTC. Protein sequence: CAVGTGRYEQYF.

CDR3 DNA: TGTGCCAGCACCTTGACACTTCCTGACGGCTACACCTTC. Its protein product is CASTLTLPDGYTF. The genes are TRBV2 and TRBJ1-2; the D is unclear. The germline V gene encodes CDR1 SNHLY and CDR2 FYNNEI. Between the trimmed V and J ends, which lost 7 bases and 8 bases, there was a span of 17 bases. This CDR3 contains 13 residues. The full variable domain, rest sourced from reference TRBV2 and TRBJ1-2, is EPEVTQTPSHQVTQMGQEVILRCVPISNHLYFYWYRQILGQKVEFLVSFYNNEISEKSEIFDDQFSVERPDGSNFTLKIRSTKLEDSAMYFCASTLTLPDGYTFGSGTRLTVV.

The chain joins TRBV28 to TRBJ1-1; TRBD1 might be the D (6 bases). V lost 2 bases and J 3 bases, leaving 13 bases between the germline ends. This CDR3 region has 15 residues. Germline V CDR1 and CDR2: MDHEN, SYDVKM. Here the CDR3 reads CASSLRGGGHTEAFF. The CDR3 DNA reads as TGTGCCAGCAGTTTAAGGGGGGGAGGACACACTGAAGCTTTCTTT.

This sequence joins TRBV19 and TRBJ1-1; D might be TRBD1 (6 bases). The length of the CDR3 is 16 residues. CDR1 is LNHDA and CDR2 is SQIVND in the germline V gene (reference sequence). The V end lost 1 base, the J end lost 0 bases, and 12 bases lay between the germline ends. CDR3 amino acids: CASSIGTGTLNTEAFF. The CDR3 DNA is TGTGCCAGTAGTATAGGCACCGGGACACTGAACACTGAAGCTTTCTTT.

The chain combines TRBV7-2 with TRBJ2-5; the D gene is possibly TRBD2 (6 bases). This CDR3 is 14 amino acids long. Germline V gene lookup returns CDR1 SGHTA and CDR2 FQGNSA. V dropped 5 bases and J dropped 2 bases, with 12 bases sitting between them. CDR3 nucleotide sequence: TGTGCCAGCAGCCCCTCGGGGGTTCAAGAGACCCAGTACTTC. It specifies CASSPSGVQETQYF.

The CDR3 protein is CATRQALNEKLFF. The CDR3 DNA sequence: TGCGCCACCAGACAGGCGCTAAATGAAAAACTGTTTTTT. The rearrangement links TRBV10-2 to TRBJ1-4, with D possibly matching TRBD1 (6 bases). The germline V gene encodes CDR1 WSHSY and CDR2 SAAADI. This CDR3 has 13 amino acids. V gave up 10 bases and J gave up 5 bases, with 14 bases separating them.

This chain uses TRBV5-6 with TRBJ2-3, with TRBD2 matching 9 bases. The CDR3 runs to 16 residues. Germline-derived CDR1 and CDR2 are SGHDT and YYEEEE. V was pared by 4 bases and J by 4 bases, with 10 bases of the junction left unmatched. CDR3 residues: CASSPLRSGGPDTQYF. DNA of the CDR3: TGTGCCAGCAGCCCCCTTCGAAGCGGGGGGCCAGATACGCAGTATTTT.

The chain recombines TRBV7-3 with TRBJ2-3, with 7 nucleotides matching TRBD1. This CDR3 is 15 amino acids long. Germline lookup yields CDR1 SGHTA and CDR2 FQGTGA. The J segment lost 1 base and the V segment lost 6 bases, leaving 7 bases of the junction unmatched. This CDR3 reads CASRRTGARTDTQYF. DNA for the CDR3: TGTGCCAGCAGACGTACAGGGGCCCGCACAGATACGCAGTATTTT.

This sequence joins TRBV28 and TRBJ1-2; D is perhaps TRBD1 (6 bases). The CDR3 extends over 15 amino acids. CDR1 and CDR2 (germline): MDHEN, SYDVKM. Trimming shortened V by 6 bases and J by 8 bases, and 22 bases separated the two germline ends. CDR3 bases: TGTGCCAGCAGAATTACCGACCGGGGGGGGCGGGGCTACACCTTC. Translated, it gives CASRITDRGGRGYTF.

The chain joins TRBV5-4 to TRBJ2-7, with D possibly matching TRBD1 (6 bases). The CDR3 is made up of 12 amino acids. The germline V gene encodes CDR1 SGHNT and CDR2 YYREEE (reference sequence). Trimming removed 4 bases from V and 7 bases from J, with 12 bases in between. This CDR3 reads CASSAQGWEQYF. For the CDR3, the DNA is TGTGCCAGCAGCGCACAGGGATGGGAGCAGTACTTC.

The chain recombines TRBV9 with TRBJ2-2; 11 bases are a match to TRBD1. Germline loops: CDR1 SGDLS, CDR2 YYNGEE. After removal of 0 bases from V and 3 bases from J, the junction contained 4 bases not matched to a gene. CDR3 size: 17 residues. The CDR3 DNA reads TGTGCCAGCAGCGTAGCAGGACAGGGGGCCGACACCGGGGAGCTGTTTTTT. As protein: CASSVAGQGADTGELFF. The whole variable domain, filled in from reference TRBV9 and TRBJ2-2, reads DSGVTQTPKHLITATGQRVTLRCSPRSGDLSVYWYQQSLDQGLQFLIQYYNGEERAKGNILERFSAQQFPDLHSELNLSSLELGDSALYFCASSVAGQGADTGELFFGEGSRLTVL.

This clone is a singleton in its sample. The sample carries other DNA sequences with the same CDR3. This sequence joins TRBV5-1 and TRBJ1-6, with a weak D call TRBD1 (5 bases). This CDR3 spans 14 amino acids. Germline values: CDR1 SGHRS, CDR2 YFSETQ. V gave up 0 bases and J gave up 10 bases, with 11 bases separating them. This CDR3 reads CASSLEGVGSPLHF. The CDR3 nucleotides read TGCGCCAGCAGCTTGGAAGGGGTAGGATCACCCCTCCACTTT.

For the CDR3, the DNA is TGTGCCAGTTCATCGGGACATTTAAGCAATCAGCCCCAGCATTTT. Its protein is CASSSGHLSNQPQHF. The V gene is TRBV9, the J gene TRBJ1-5, with a tentative D call TRBD1 (6 bases). The length of the CDR3 is 15 residues. The V end was cut by 8 bases, the J end by 1 base, with 16 bases between. Per the germline V gene, CDR1 is SGDLS and CDR2 is YYNGEE. The full variable domain, completed using reference TRBV9 and TRBJ1-5, is DSGVTQTPKHLITATGQRVTLRCSPRSGDLSVYWYQQSLDQGLQFLIQYYNGEERAKGNILERFSAQQFPDLHSELNLSSLELGDSALYFCASSSGHLSNQPQHFGDGTRLSIL.

This clone was picked up a small number of times. CDR3 protein: CASSPFRGSESPLHF. CDR3 bases: TGTGCCAGTAGTCCCTTCAGGGGTTCTGAATCACCCCTCCACTTT. The J gene is TRBJ1-6, the V gene TRBV19; a weak D match, TRBD1 (6 bases). This CDR3 comprises 15 residues. The V end lost 5 bases, the J end lost 10 bases, and 18 bases lay between the germline ends. CDR1 LNHDA and CDR2 SQIVND come from the germline V gene (reference sequence).

The rearrangement uses TRBV23-1 and TRBJ2-1, with 7 bases fitting TRBD1. TRBV23-1 carries the ORF label, with uncertain function. The ends lost 4 bases at V and 4 bases at J; junction bases unmatched: 4. The CDR3 runs 14 residues. CDR3 bases: TGCGCCAGCAGTCTAGCCAGGGGGTACAATGAGCAGTTCTTC. Amino acid sequence: CASSLARGYNEQFF.

This clone was found once. The chain carries TRBV7-5 and TRBJ1-1; TRBD1 reflects the table's D call only, with no check against the DNA. TRBV7-5 constitutes a pseudogene. The CDR3 totals 16 residues. The CDR3 nucleotides are TGTGCCAGAAGCTTATCCGGGGACAAGCACCCGCTCGGAGCTTTCTTT. Translated: CARSLSGDKHPLGAFF.

The chain links TRBV30 to TRBJ1-1; tentatively, D is TRBD1 (5 bases). Trimming removed 0 bases at V and 4 bases at J, with 12 bases between. Per the germline V gene, CDR1 is GTSNPN and CDR2 is SVGIG (reference sequence). The CDR3 extends over 14 amino acids. The CDR3 here is CAWSVDSESTEAFF. CDR3 nucleotides: TGTGCCTGGAGTGTAGACAGTGAAAGCACTGAAGCTTTCTTT.

This chain uses TRBV5-1 with TRBJ1-1; maybe TRBD1 (6 bases). V lost 1 base and J 10 bases, leaving 11 bases between the germline ends. The germline V gene encodes CDR1 SGHRS and CDR2 YFSETQ. The CDR3 totals 12 residues. The CDR3 protein is CASSLNRDGAFF. CDR3 DNA: TGCGCCAGCAGCTTGAACAGGGACGGAGCTTTCTTT.

The gene calls are TRBV4-1 and TRBJ1-3; 8 bases map to TRBD1. The CDR3 spans 16 residues. Germline V gene lookup returns CDR1 MGHRA and CDR2 YSYEKL. Trimming took 5 bases from V and 1 from J; bases not matched to a gene: 7. CDR3 sequence reads: CASSSQQGVSGNTIYF. The CDR3 nucleotides are TGCGCCAGCAGCTCGCAACAGGGGGTTTCTGGAAACACCATATATTTT.

V usage is TRBV18 and J usage is TRBJ1-6, with 9 bases lining up with TRBD1. After removal of 3 bases from V and 7 bases from J, the junction contained 7 bases not matched to a gene. CDR1 is KGHSH, CDR2 LQKENI, per germline. The CDR3 consists of 16 residues. The CDR3: CASSPWDRERNSPLHF. For the CDR3, the DNA is TGTGCCAGCTCACCGTGGGACAGGGAGAGAAATTCACCCCTCCACTTT.